This T cell receptor beta chain was profiled in a study of pediatric ulcerative colitis. Overall study results and limits: No controls had the two rectal clonotypes shared by ulcerative colitis patients. Ulcerative colitis patients shared more blood-rectal clones than controls. Rectal pinch biopsies may have included blood-derived T cells, especially in patients with overt colitis.

One to two pinch biopsies were taken from the rectum during colonoscopy. This clone was seen once. The antigen is undetermined. The repertoire was sequenced with immunoSEQ multiplex PCR; TCRdb's copy has only in-frame clones and lacks some. The sample contains fewer than 30,000 clones, roughly 71% of which appear only once. The TCR sequence derives from a boy between 10 and 17 years old with severe ulcerative colitis. Material for sequencing was gut tissue.

The CDR3, as DNA: TGTGCCAGCAGTGATTTAGCGGGATCTGGGGCCAACGTCCTGACTTTC. Its protein product is CASSDLAGSGANVLTF. The chain carries TRBV6-1 and TRBJ2-6; 8 bases align to TRBD2. The CDR3 is 16 amino acids. Per the germline V gene, CDR1 is MNHNS and CDR2 is SASEGT. V was clipped by 3 bases and J by 1 base; unmatched bases: 2.